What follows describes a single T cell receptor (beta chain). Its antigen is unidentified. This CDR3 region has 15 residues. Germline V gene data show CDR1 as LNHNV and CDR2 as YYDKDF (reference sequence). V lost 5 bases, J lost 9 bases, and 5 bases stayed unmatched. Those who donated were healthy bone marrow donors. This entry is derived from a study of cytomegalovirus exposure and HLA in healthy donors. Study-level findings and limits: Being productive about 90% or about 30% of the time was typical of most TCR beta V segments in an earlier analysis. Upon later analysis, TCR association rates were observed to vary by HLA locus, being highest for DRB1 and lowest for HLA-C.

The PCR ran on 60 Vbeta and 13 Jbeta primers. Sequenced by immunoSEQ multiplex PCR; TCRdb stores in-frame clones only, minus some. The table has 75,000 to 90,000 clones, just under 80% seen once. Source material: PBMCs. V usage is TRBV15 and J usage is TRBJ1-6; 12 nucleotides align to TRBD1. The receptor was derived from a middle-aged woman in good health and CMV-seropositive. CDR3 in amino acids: CATSGDRGLGSPLHF. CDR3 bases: TGTGCCACCAGCGGGGACAGGGGGCTCGGTTCACCCCTCCACTTT.